What follows are 21 T cell receptor beta chains derived from one specimen sequenced in a study of shared clonotypes between healthy human individuals. Data came from immunoSEQ multiplex PCR; TCRdb stores just in-frame clones and leaves some out. Of about 1 million clones listed, approximately 78% were seen once; the top ten hold 0.5% to 0.6%. The sequenced sample was memory CD4+ T cells from PBMCs. As for subset: CD45RA-negative fraction. These receptors were collected from a man between 18 and 35 years old in good health. Some clones in this sample may be carry-over from other donors' samples.

This clone came up once. V usage is TRBV4-1 and J usage is TRBJ2-7; 11 positions match TRBD2. V shed 3 bases and J 0 bases; nucleotides not matched to a gene: 10. The length of the CDR3 is 18 residues. Germline assignment: CDR1 MGHRA and CDR2 YSYEKL. The DNA for the CDR3 is TGCGCCAGCAGCCAGGCTAGCGGGAGGTCTTCGAGCTCCTACGAGCAGTACTTC. It codes for CASSQASGRSSSSYEQYF.

The chain joins TRBV6-6 to TRBJ2-3, with D possibly being TRBD2 (6 bases). The germline V and J ends were trimmed by 10 bases and 0 bases, with 8 bases remaining between them. The CDR3 runs to 12 residues. Germline CDR1 and CDR2: MNHNY and SVGAGI (reference sequence). The CDR3 protein is CATSGSTDTQYF. The CDR3 nucleotides read TGTGCCACCAGCGGGAGCACAGATACGCAGTATTTT.

This chain connects TRBV28 to TRBJ1-2, with D possibly TRBD1 on 5 matching bases. Trimming removed 5 bases from V and 8 bases from J, with 15 bases in between. Germline-derived CDR1 and CDR2 are MDHEN and SYDVKM. This CDR3 comprises 13 residues. The CDR3 bases are TGTGCCAGCAGTGTGACAGCAATAGGAGGCTACACCTTC. It translates to CASSVTAIGGYTF.

This chain uses TRBV4-2 with TRBJ2-7, with D perhaps TRBD2 (6 bases). With 4 bases removed from V and 5 bases from J, the gap between germline ends came to 18 bases. CDR1 and CDR2 (germline): LGHNA, YNFKEQ. The CDR3 contains 15 residues. Here the CDR3 reads CASSLAVEGLNEQYF. The CDR3 bases are TGTGCCAGCAGCCTAGCGGTAGAGGGGCTGAACGAGCAGTACTTC.

The rearrangement joins TRBV7-3 to TRBJ2-1; D gene ambiguous. The length of the CDR3 is 13 residues. V dropped 1 base and J dropped 9 bases, with 10 bases sitting between them. CDR1 is SGHTA and CDR2 is FQGTGA in the germline V gene. CDR3 bases: TGTGCCAGCAGCTTAATATCCCCAGGTGAGCAGTTCTTC. This encodes CASSLISPGEQFF.

This clone was detected only a few times. The chain has TRBV28 and TRBJ2-7, with 10 positions matching TRBD2. Germline CDR1 is MDHEN and CDR2 is SYDVKM. This CDR3 region has 16 residues. V was clipped by 2 bases and J by 0 bases; unmatched bases: 4. Written as DNA, the CDR3 is TGTGCCAGCAGTTTAGGAGGGACTAGCGTCTCCTACGAGCAGTACTTC. It encodes CASSLGGTSVSYEQYF.

The J gene is TRBJ2-7, the V gene TRBV2; TRBD1 might be the D (6 bases). Trimming removed 1 base from V and 11 bases from J, with 9 bases in between. The CDR3 is 11 amino acids. The germline CDR1 and CDR2 sequences are SNHLY and FYNNEI. For the CDR3, the DNA is TGTGCCAGCAGTGAAGGGGGACAAGAGTACTTC. Translation: CASSEGGQEYF.

The chain uses TRBV7-9 and TRBJ2-3, with a weak D call TRBD2 (6 bases). V was cut by 5 bases and J by 0 bases, with 18 bases left in between. Germline V gives CDR1 SEHNR, CDR2 FQNEAQ (reference sequence). The length of the CDR3 is 17 residues. In nucleotides, the CDR3 is TGTGCCAGCAGCCGCCCTGTGGCGGGACCTAGCACAGATACGCAGTATTTT. It specifies CASSRPVAGPSTDTQYF.

This clone was counted at least ten times. The J gene is TRBJ2-3, the V gene TRBV29-1; D might be TRBD1 (6 bases). The CDR3 has 14 amino acids. The germline gives CDR1 SQVTM, CDR2 ANQGSEA. Trimming pared 8 bases from V and 4 bases from J, leaving 19 bases between. CDR3 amino acids: CSLLGGRGADTQYF. CDR3 nucleotide sequence: TGCAGCCTCCTTGGGGGCAGAGGGGCAGATACGCAGTATTTT.

This chain links TRBV28 with TRBJ2-3; 8 nucleotides match TRBD1. The CDR3 length is 13 residues. V dropped 8 bases and J dropped 1; count of bases not matched to a gene: 2. Per the germline V gene, CDR1 is MDHEN and CDR2 is SYDVKM. CDR3 in amino acids: CASRGQGTDTQYF. The DNA of the CDR3 is TGTGCCAGCCGGGGACAGGGCACAGATACGCAGTATTTT.

The rearrangement links TRBV5-1 to TRBJ2-3; 8 bases align to TRBD1. V was pared by 4 bases and J by 1 base, with 5 bases of the junction left unmatched. The CDR3 runs to 15 residues. Germline CDR1 is SGHRS and CDR2 is YFSETQ. The CDR3 spells CASSRWGQGTDTQYF. The CDR3 DNA is TGCGCCAGCAGCCGGTGGGGACAGGGCACAGATACGCAGTATTTT.

The CDR3 coding sequence is TGTGCCAGCTCAGTTGAGGGCAATCAGCCCCAGCATTTT. Amino acid sequence: CASSVEGNQPQHF. The chain employs TRBV18 and TRBJ1-5; D call uncertain. Germline V gives CDR1 KGHSH, CDR2 LQKENI. The CDR3 runs 13 residues. Trimming removed 5 bases at V and 2 bases at J, with 7 bases between.

The V gene is TRBV19, the J gene TRBJ1-4; possibly TRBD1 for D (6 bases). Germline V CDR1 and CDR2: LNHDA, SQIVND (reference sequence). Trimming removed 6 bases at V and 7 bases at J, with 15 bases between. This CDR3 contains 14 residues. The CDR3 here is CASSPETGTEKLFF. CDR3 nucleotide sequence: TGTGCCAGTAGCCCCGAGACAGGCACTGAAAAACTGTTTTTT.

The CDR3 DNA reads as TGCGCCAGCAGCCCCCGGACAGGGGCAACTAATGAAAAACTGTTTTTT. It encodes CASSPRTGATNEKLFF. This rearrangement joins TRBV5-1 to TRBJ1-4, with 9 bases lining up with TRBD1. The CDR3 has 16 residues. The junction had 4 bases not matched to a gene; V was cut back by 4 bases and J by 0 bases. In germline, CDR1 is SGHRS, CDR2 YFSETQ.

J is TRBJ1-1 and V is TRBV6-1, with D unresolved. The CDR3 totals 13 residues. Trimming cost V 6 bases and J 4 bases, with 12 bases left between them. CDR1 MNHNS and CDR2 SASEGT come from the germline V gene. The CDR3 sequence is CASRENWGTEAFF. The CDR3 DNA sequence: TGTGCCAGCAGGGAGAATTGGGGCACTGAAGCTTTCTTT.

At least ten counts were recorded for this clone. The chain combines TRBV5-4 with TRBJ2-7; a possible D gene is TRBD2 (5 bases). The V and J ends lost 5 bases and 6 bases respectively, with 15 bases between them. The CDR3 extends over 13 amino acids. CDR1 and CDR2 from the germline V gene are SGHNT and YYREEE (reference sequence). The CDR3 sequence is CASSWMPAGEQYF. In DNA, the CDR3 is TGTGCCAGCAGTTGGATGCCGGCGGGCGAGCAGTACTTC.

The rearrangement joins TRBV6-5 to TRBJ2-2, with D maybe TRBD2 (6 bases). V was cut by 6 bases and J by 4 bases, with 15 bases left in between. Looked up from germline, CDR1 is MNHEY and CDR2 is SVGAGI. CDR3 length: 15 amino acids. The CDR3: CASSPGGPSTGELFF. DNA of the CDR3: TGTGCCAGCAGCCCTGGAGGGCCCAGCACCGGGGAGCTGTTTTTT.

The chain combines TRBV5-1 with TRBJ2-7; D is uncertain. Germline CDR1 and CDR2: SGHRS and YFSETQ. Trimming pared 0 bases from V and 7 bases from J, leaving 14 bases between. This CDR3 has 14 residues. DNA of the CDR3: TGCGCCAGCAGCTTGGGAGTTGCATTGGGAGAGCAGTACTTC. This gives the protein CASSLGVALGEQYF.

The chain combines TRBV5-1 with TRBJ2-3, with D possibly being TRBD2 (7 bases). This CDR3 has 15 residues. V was trimmed by 4 bases and J by 6 bases, leaving 18 bases between them. The germline V gene encodes CDR1 SGHRS and CDR2 YFSETQ. The DNA for the CDR3 is TGCGCCAGCAGCAAGGGACTGTCGGGGGGCGATACGCAGTATTTT. As protein: CASSKGLSGGDTQYF.

This sequence joins TRBV6-6 and TRBJ2-7, with 11 bases matching TRBD2. Germline lookup yields CDR1 MNHNY and CDR2 SVGAGI (reference sequence). The junction had 3 bases not matched to a gene; V was cut back by 4 bases and J by 1 base. This CDR3 contains 15 residues. In DNA, the CDR3 is TGTGCCAGCAGTTTCCGACTAGCGGGATCCTACGAGCAGTACTTC. Translating gives CASSFRLAGSYEQYF.

The chain has TRBV28 and TRBJ2-3, with 9 nucleotides matching TRBD2. The CDR3 contains 14 residues. After removal of 6 bases from V and 6 bases from J, the junction contained 7 bases not matched to a gene. Germline V gene sequence: CDR1 MDHEN, CDR2 SYDVKM. The CDR3 sequence is CASSPASGTDTQYF. The CDR3 DNA sequence: TGTGCCAGCAGCCCTGCTAGCGGGACGGATACGCAGTATTTT.